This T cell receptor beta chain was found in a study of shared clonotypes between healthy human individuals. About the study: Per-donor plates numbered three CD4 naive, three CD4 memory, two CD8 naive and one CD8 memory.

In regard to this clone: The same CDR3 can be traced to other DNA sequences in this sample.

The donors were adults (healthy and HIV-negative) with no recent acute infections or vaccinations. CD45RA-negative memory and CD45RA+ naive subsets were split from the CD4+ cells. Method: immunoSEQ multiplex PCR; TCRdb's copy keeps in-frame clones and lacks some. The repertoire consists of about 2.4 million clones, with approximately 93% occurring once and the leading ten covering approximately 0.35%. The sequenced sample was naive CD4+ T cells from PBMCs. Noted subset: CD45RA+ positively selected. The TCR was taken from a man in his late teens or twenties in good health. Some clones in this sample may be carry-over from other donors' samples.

CDR3 in DNA: TGCGCCAGCAGGGTATTGGAGACCCAGTACTTC. Residues: CASRVLETQYF. The rearrangement links TRBV5-1 to TRBJ2-5; D is ambiguous. V was shortened by 5 bases and J by 5 bases, with 7 bases between the two germline ends. This CDR3 has 11 residues. CDR1 is SGHRS and CDR2 is YFSETQ in the germline V gene.